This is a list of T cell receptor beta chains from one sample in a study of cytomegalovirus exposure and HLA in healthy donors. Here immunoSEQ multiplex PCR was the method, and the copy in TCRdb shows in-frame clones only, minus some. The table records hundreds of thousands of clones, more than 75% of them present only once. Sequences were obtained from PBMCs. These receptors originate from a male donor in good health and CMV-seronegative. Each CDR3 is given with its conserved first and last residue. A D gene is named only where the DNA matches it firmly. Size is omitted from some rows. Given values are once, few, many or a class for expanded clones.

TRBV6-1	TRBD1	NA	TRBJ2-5	CASSEALGTGDRTQYF	TGTGCCAGCAGTGAAGCGCTTGGGACAGGGGATAGGACCCAGTACTTC
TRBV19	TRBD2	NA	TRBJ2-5	CASSIGGTSGRETQYF	TGTGCCAGTAGTATAGGAGGGACTAGCGGGAGAGAGACCCAGTACTTC
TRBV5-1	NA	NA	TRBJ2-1	CASSPGLGGNEQFF	TGCGCCAGCAGTCCTGGGCTAGGGGGTAATGAGCAGTTCTTC
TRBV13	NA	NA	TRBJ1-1	CASSEGTADTEAFF	TGTGCCAGCAGCGAGGGAACGGCGGACACTGAAGCTTTCTTT
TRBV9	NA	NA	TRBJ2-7	CASSATGTWDYEQYF	TGTGCCAGCAGCGCAACCGGGACATGGGACTACGAGCAGTACTTC
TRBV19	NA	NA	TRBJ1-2	CASSAQGGELATF	TGTGCCAGTAGTGCACAGGGTGGCGAGCTTGCCACCTTC
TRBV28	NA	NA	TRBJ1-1	CASSLNEGEAFF	TGTGCCAGCAGTCTAAATGAGGGCGAAGCTTTCTTT
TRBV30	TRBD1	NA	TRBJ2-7	CAWSGTGGTYEQYF	TGTGCCTGGAGTGGGACAGGAGGCACCTACGAGCAGTACTTC
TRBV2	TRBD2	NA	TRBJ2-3	CASSEELAGGSTDTQYF	TGTGCCAGCAGTGAAGAATTAGCGGGAGGTTCTACAGATACGCAGTATTTT
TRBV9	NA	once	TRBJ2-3	CASSPRALVADTQYF	TGTGCCAGCAGCCCGAGGGCCCTGGTCGCAGATACGCAGTATTTT
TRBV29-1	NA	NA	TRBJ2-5	CSVTSLETQYF	TGCAGCGTTACTAGCTTAGAGACCCAGTACTTC
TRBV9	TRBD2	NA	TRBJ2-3	CASGRGSTDTQYF	TGTGCCAGCGGGAGGGGTAGCACAGATACGCAGTATTTT
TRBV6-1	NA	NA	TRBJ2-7	CASAQGTYEQYF	TGTGCCAGCGCCCAGGGGACCTACGAGCAGTACTTC
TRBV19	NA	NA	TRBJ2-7	CASSMGPEYEQYF	TGTGCCAGTAGTATGGGGCCCGAATACGAGCAGTACTTC
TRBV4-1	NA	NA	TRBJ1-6	CASSQLTGHTTSPLHF	TGCGCCAGCAGCCAACTGACGGGACATACGACTTCACCCCTCCACTTT
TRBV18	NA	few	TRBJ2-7	CASSLERYEQYF	TGTGCCAGCTCACTGGAGCGCTACGAGCAGTACTTC
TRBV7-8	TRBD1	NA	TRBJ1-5	CASSLLRDSNQPQHF	TGTGCCAGCAGCTTGCTCCGGGACAGTAATCAGCCCCAGCATTTT
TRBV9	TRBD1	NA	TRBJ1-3	CASSANTGARGNTIYF	TGTGCCAGCAGCGCAAACACAGGGGCGAGGGGAAACACCATATATTTT
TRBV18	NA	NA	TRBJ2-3	CASSPIGGGGRTSTDTQYF	TGTGCCAGCTCACCAATCGGAGGGGGCGGGCGGACTAGCACAGATACGCAGTATTTT
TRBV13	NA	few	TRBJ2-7	CASSLGHRTVYEQYF	TGTGCCAGCAGCCTGGGTCACAGGACAGTCTACGAGCAGTACTTC
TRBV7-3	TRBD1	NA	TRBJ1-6	CASSLGTGGSPLHF	TGTGCCAGCAGCTTAGGGACAGGGGGTTCACCCCTCCACTTT
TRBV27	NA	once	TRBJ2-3	CASSFHPRRDTQYF	TGTGCCAGCAGTTTCCACCCACGGAGAGATACGCAGTATTTT
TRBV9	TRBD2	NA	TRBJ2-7	CASSVGASGRIYEQYF	TGTGCCAGCAGCGTAGGGGCTAGCGGGAGAATCTACGAGCAGTACTTC
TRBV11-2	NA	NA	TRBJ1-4	CASSSPRGGRANEKLFF	TGTGCCAGCAGCTCCCCTAGGGGCGGGAGGGCTAATGAAAAACTGTTTTTT
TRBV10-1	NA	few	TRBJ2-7	CASSPQQGYEQYF	TGCGCCAGCAGTCCCCAACAGGGCTACGAGCAGTACTTC
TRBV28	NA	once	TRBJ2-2	CASKSGPGETGELFF	TGTGCCAGCAAGTCTGGTCCAGGGGAAACCGGGGAGCTGTTTTTT
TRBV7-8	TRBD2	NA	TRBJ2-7	CASSLLAGGGYEQYF	TGTGCCAGCAGTTTACTAGCGGGAGGTGGTTACGAGCAGTACTTC
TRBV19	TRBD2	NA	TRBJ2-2	CASSMLAGSTGELFF	TGTGCCAGTAGTATGCTAGCGGGAAGCACCGGGGAGCTGTTTTTT
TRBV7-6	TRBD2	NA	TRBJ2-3	CASSSGLAGRDTQYF	TGTGCCAGCAGCTCGGGACTAGCGGGACGAGATACGCAGTATTTT
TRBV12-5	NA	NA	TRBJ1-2	CASGLNGGEYGYTF	TGTGCTAGTGGTTTGAATGGCGGCGAATATGGCTACACCTTC
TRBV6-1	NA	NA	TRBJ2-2	CASSEARPGGELFF	TGTGCCAGCAGTGAAGCACGCCCCGGCGGGGAGCTGTTTTTT
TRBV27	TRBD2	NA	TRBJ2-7	CASSFTGLAAYEQYF	TGTGCCAGCAGTTTTACGGGACTAGCGGCCTACGAGCAGTACTTC
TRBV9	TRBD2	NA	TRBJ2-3	CASSVSGREDTQYF	TGTGCCAGCAGCGTGAGCGGGAGGGAAGATACGCAGTATTTT
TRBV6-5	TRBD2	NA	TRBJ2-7	CASSPSGMGGYEQYF	TGTGCCAGCAGCCCTAGCGGGATGGGCGGCTACGAGCAGTACTTC
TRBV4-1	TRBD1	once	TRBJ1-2	CASSHLTGNNYGYTF	TGCGCCAGCAGCCACTTGACAGGGAACAACTATGGCTACACCTTC
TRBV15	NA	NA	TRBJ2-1	CATSRGRSSYNEQFF	TGTGCCACCAGCCGGGGGAGAAGCTCCTACAATGAGCAGTTCTTC
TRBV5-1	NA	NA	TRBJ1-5	CASSLAHQDQPQHF	TGCGCCAGCAGCTTGGCCCACCAGGATCAGCCCCAGCATTTT
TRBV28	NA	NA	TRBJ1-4	CASSSGTRNEKLFF	TGTGCCAGCAGTTCCGGGACACGTAATGAAAAACTGTTTTTT
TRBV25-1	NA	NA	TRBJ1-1	CASKLSGNTEAFF	TGTGCCAGCAAACTCTCGGGGAACACTGAAGCTTTCTTT
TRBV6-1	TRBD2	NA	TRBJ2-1	CASSPAGRPNEQFF	TGTGCCAGCTCCCCAGCGGGACGCCCGAATGAGCAGTTCTTC
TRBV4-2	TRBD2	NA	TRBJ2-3	CASSQDELAGGFTDTQYF	TGTGCCAGCAGCCAAGATGAGTTAGCGGGAGGTTTCACGGATACGCAGTATTTT
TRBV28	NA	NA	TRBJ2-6	CASSPQSRGSGANVLTF	TGTGCCAGCAGTCCCCAGAGTAGGGGTTCCGGGGCCAACGTCCTGACTTTC
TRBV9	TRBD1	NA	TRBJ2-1	CASSVGTGLYNEQFF	TGTGCCAGCAGCGTAGGGACAGGGCTGTACAATGAGCAGTTCTTC
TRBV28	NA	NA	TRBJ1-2	CASSLDLRGYTF	TGTGCCAGCAGTTTAGACTTGAGGGGCTACACCTTC